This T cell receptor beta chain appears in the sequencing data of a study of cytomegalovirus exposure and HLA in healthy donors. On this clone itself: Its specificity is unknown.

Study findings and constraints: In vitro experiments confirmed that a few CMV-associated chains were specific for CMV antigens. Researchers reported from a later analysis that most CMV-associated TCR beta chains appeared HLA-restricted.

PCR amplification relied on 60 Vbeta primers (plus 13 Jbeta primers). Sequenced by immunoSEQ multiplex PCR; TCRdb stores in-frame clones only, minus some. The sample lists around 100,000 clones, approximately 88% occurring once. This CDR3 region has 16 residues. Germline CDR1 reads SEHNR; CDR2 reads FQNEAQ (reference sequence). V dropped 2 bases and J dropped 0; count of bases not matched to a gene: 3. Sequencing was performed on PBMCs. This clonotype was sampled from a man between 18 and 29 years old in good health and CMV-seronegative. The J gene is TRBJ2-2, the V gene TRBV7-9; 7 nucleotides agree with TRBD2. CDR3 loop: CASSLTGTTNTGELFF. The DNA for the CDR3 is TGTGCCAGCAGCTTAACCGGGACTACGAACACCGGGGAGCTGTTTTTT.